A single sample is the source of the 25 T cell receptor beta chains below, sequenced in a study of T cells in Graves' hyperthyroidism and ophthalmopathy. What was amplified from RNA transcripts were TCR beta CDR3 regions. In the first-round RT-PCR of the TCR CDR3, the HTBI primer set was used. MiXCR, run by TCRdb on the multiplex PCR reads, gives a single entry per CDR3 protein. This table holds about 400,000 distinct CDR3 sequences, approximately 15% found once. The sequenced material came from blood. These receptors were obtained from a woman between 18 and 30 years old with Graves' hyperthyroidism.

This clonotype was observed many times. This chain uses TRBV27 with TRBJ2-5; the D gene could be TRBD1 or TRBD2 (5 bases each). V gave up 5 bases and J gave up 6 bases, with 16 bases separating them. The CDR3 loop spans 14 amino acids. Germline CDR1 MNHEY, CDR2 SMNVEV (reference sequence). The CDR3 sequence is CASSNRDAGKTQYF. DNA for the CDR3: TGTGCCAGCAGTAACCGGGACGCAGGGAAGACCCAGTACTTC.

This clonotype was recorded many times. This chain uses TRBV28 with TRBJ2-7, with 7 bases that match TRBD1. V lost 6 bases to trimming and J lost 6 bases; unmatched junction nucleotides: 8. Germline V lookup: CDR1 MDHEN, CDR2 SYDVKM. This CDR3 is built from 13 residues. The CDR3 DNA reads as TGTGCCAGCAGAACCGGGACAGTAGGCGAGCAGTACTTC. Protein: CASRTGTVGEQYF. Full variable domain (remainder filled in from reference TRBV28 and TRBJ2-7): DVKVTQSSRYLVKRTGEKVFLECVQDMDHENMFWYRQDPGLGLRLIYFSYDVKMKEKGDIPEGYSVSREKKERFSLILESASTNQTSMYLCASRTGTVGEQYFGPGTRLTVT.

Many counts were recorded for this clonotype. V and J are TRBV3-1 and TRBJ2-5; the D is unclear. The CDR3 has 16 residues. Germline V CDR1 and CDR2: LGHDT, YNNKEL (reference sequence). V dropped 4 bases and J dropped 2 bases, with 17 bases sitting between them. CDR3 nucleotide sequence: TGTGCCAGCAGCCCCCGTCGGACGGGTCTACAAGAGACCCAGTACTTC. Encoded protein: CASSPRRTGLQETQYF.

CDR3 sequence reads: CASSLSSGRISNEQFF. CDR3 bases: TGTGCCAGCAGTTTATCTAGCGGGAGGATCAGCAATGAGCAGTTCTTC. The J gene is TRBJ2-1, the V gene TRBV28; 11 bases fit TRBD2. The V gene's germline CDR1 is MDHEN and CDR2 SYDVKM. V trimming: 1 base; J trimming: 6 bases; junction bases outside the gene matches: 5. The CDR3 extends over 16 amino acids.

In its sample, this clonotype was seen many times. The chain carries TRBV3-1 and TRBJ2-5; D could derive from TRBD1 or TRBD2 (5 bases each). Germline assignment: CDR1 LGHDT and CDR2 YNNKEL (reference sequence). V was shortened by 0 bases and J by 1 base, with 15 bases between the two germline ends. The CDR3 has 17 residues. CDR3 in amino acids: CASSQDGWGISQETQYF. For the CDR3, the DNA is TGTGCCAGCAGCCAAGATGGGTGGGGGATCTCCCAAGAGACCCAGTACTTC.

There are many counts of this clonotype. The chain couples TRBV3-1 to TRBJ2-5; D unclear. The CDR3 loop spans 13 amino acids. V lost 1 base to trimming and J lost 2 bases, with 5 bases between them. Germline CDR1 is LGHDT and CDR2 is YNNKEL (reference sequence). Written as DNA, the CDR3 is TGTGCCAGCAGCCAAGGCAGACAAGAGACCCAGTACTTC. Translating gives CASSQGRQETQYF.

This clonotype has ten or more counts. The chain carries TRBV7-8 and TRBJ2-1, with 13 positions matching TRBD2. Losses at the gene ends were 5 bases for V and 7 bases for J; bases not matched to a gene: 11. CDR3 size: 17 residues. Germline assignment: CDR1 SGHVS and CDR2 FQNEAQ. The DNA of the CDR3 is TGTGCCAGCAGCCAATGGACTAGCGGGAGTTTAGTGAATGAGCAGTTCTTC. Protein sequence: CASSQWTSGSLVNEQFF.

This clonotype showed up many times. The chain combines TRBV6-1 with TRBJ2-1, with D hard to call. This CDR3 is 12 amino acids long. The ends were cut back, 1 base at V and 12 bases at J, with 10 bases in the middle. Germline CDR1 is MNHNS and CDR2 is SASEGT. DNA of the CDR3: TGTGCCAGCAGTGAAGTTGGAAGCGTGCAGTTCTTC. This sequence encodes CASSEVGSVQFF.

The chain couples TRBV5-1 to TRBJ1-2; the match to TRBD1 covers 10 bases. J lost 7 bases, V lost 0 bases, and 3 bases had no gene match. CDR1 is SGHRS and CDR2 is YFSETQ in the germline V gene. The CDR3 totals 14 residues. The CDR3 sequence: CASSLGQGAAGYTF. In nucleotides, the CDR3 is TGCGCCAGCAGCTTGGGACAGGGGGCCGCTGGCTACACCTTC.

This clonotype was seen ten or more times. In nucleotides, the CDR3 is TGCAGTGCTAGATTAGCGACTAGCGGGATCCATGAGCAGTTCTTC. Its protein is CSARLATSGIHEQFF. This sequence joins TRBV20-1 and TRBJ2-1, with 11 bases matching TRBD2. This CDR3 is built from 15 residues. Germline V lookup: CDR1 DFQATT, CDR2 SNEGSKA (reference sequence). V gave up 2 bases and J gave up 8 bases; unmatched junction bases: 8.

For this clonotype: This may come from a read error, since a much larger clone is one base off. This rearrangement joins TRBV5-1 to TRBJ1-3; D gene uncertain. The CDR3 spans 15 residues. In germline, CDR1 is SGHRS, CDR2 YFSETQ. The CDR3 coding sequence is TGCGCCAGCAGCTTGGGGGCGACCTCTGCAAACACCATATATTTT. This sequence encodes CASSLGATSANTIYF.

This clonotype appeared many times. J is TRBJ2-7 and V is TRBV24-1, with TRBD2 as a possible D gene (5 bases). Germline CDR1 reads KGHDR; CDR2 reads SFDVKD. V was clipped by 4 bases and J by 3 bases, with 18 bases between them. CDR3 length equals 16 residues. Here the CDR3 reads CATSDSRTSDDYEQYF. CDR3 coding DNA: TGTGCCACCAGTGACAGTAGGACTTCTGATGACTACGAGCAGTACTTC.

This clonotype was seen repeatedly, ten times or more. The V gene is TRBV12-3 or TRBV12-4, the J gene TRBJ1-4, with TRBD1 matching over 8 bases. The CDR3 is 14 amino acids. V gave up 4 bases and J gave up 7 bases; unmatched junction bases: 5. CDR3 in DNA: TGTGCCAGCAGTTCAGGGGGCGGGGTTGAAAAACTGTTTTTT. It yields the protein CASSSGGGVEKLFF.

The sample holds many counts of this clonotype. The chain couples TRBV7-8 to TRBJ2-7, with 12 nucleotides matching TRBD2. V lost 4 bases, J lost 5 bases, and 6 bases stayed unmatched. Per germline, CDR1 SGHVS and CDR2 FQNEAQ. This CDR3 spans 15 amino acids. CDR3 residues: CASSSGLAGFNEQYF. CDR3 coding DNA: TGTGCCAGCAGCTCGGGACTAGCGGGCTTCAACGAGCAGTACTTC. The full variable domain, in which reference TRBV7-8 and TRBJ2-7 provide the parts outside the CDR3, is GAGVSQSPRYKVAKRGQDVALRCDPISGHVSLFWYQQALGQGPEFLTYFQNEAQLDKSGLPSDRFFAERPEGSVSTLKIQRTQQEDSAVYLCASSSGLAGFNEQYFGPGTRLTVT.

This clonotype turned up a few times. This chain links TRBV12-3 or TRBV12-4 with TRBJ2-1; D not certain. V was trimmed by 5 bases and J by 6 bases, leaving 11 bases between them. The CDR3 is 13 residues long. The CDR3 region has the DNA TGTGCCAGCAGTCCCCCGGCCTCCAATGAGCAGTTCTTC. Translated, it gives CASSPPASNEQFF.

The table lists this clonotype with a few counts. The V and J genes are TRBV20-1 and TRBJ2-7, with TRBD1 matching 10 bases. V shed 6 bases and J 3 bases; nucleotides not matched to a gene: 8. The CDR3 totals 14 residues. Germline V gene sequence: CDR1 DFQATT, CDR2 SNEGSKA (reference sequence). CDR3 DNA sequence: TGCAGTGCCTACCTTGGGACAGGGGTCTACGAGCAGTACTTC. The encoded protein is CSAYLGTGVYEQYF.

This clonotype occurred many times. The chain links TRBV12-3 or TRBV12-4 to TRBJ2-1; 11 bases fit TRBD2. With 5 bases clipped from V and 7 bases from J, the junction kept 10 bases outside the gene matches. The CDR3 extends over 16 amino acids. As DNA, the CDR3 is TGTGCCAGCAGTCTCCCAGGGACTAGCGGTAGGAATGAGCAGTTCTTC. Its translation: CASSLPGTSGRNEQFF.

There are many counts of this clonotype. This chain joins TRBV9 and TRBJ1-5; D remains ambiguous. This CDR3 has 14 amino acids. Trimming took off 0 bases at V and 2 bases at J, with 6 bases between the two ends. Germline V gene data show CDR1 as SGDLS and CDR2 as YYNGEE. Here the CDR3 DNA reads TGTGCCAGCAGCGTAGGGCAGGGCAATCAGCCCCAGCATTTT. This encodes CASSVGQGNQPQHF.

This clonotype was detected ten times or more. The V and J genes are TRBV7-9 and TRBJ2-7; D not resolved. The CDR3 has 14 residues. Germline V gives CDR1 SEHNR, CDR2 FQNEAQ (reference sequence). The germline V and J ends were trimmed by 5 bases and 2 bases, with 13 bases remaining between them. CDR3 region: CASSRNSGTYEQYF. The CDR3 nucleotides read TGTGCCAGCAGCCGGAACAGTGGCACCTACGAGCAGTACTTC.

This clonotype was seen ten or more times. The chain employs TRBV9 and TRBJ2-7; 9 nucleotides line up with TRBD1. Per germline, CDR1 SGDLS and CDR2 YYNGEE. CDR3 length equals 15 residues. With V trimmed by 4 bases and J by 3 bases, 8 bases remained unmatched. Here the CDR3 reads CASSIGTGNLYEQYF. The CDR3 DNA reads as TGTGCCAGCAGCATCGGGACAGGGAACCTCTACGAGCAGTACTTC.

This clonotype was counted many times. The CDR3 region is CASSPNLRNTEAFF. Written as DNA, the CDR3 is TGTGCCAGCTCACCCAATTTGAGGAACACTGAAGCTTTCTTT. The gene calls are TRBV18 and TRBJ1-1; D is uncertain. The V gene's germline CDR1 is KGHSH and CDR2 LQKENI. There are 14 residues in the CDR3. Trimming pared 3 bases from V and 1 base from J, leaving 9 bases between.

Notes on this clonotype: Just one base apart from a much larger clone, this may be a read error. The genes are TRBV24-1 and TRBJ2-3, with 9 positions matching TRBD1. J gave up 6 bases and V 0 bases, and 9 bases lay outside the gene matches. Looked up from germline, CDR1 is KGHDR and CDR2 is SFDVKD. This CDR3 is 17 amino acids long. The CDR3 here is CATSDLWGQGLTDTQYF. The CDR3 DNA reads TGTGCCACCAGTGATTTGTGGGGACAGGGTTTGACGGATACGCAGTATTTT.

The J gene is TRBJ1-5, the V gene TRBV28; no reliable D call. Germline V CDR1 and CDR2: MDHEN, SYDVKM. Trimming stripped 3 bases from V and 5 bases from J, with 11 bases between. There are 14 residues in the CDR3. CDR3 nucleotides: TGTGCCAGCAGTTTCTTGGGGTCCGATCAGCCCCAGCATTTT. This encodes CASSFLGSDQPQHF. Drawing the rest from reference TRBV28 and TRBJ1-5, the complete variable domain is DVKVTQSSRYLVKRTGEKVFLECVQDMDHENMFWYRQDPGLGLRLIYFSYDVKMKEKGDIPEGYSVSREKKERFSLILESASTNQTSMYLCASSFLGSDQPQHFGDGTRLSIL.

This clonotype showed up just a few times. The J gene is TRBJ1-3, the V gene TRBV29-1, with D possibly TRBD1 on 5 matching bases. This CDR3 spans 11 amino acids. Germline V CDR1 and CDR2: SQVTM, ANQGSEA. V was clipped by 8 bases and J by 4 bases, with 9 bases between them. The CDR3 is CSFRQGNTIYF. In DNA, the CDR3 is TGCAGCTTTCGACAGGGAAACACCATATATTTT.

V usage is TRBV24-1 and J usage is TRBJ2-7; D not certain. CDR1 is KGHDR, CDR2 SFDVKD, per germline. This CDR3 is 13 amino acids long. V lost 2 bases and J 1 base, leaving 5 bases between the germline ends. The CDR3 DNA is TGTGCCACCAGTGATTCACCTTCCTACGAGCAGTACTTC. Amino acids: CATSDSPSYEQYF.